This entry lists 6 T cell receptor beta chains sequenced from one sample in a study of blood T cell repertoires in COVID-19. Profiling relied on immunoSEQ multiplex PCR, and the TCRdb table lists in-frame clones only, not all of them. The data hold approximately 500,000 clones, with roughly nine tenths observed a single time. The specimen sequenced was peripheral blood. The source is a woman aged 45-65 years with COVID-19, enrolled during active disease.

The CDR3 here is CASSQATGGGGYTF. CDR3 DNA sequence: TGTGCCAGCAGCCAAGCTACAGGGGGTGGTGGCTACACCTTC. This sequence joins TRBV3-1 (or the pseudogene TRBV3-2) and TRBJ1-2; 8 nucleotides align to TRBD1. This CDR3 contains 14 residues. CDR1 and CDR2 from the germline V gene are LGHDT and YNNKEL (reference sequence). J gave up 7 bases and V 1 base, and 5 bases lay outside the gene matches.

Concerning this clone itself: The junction and the germline gene differ at one end; a read error may be behind it. J is TRBJ1-2 and V is TRBV9; 12 nucleotides align to TRBD1. Germline CDR1 SGDLS, CDR2 YYNGEE. The CDR3 covers 12 residues. The DNA for the CDR3 is TGTGCCAGCAGCGGCCAGGGACAGGGGGCTGCGTTC. Encoded protein: CASSGQGQGAAF.

The V and J genes are TRBV18 and TRBJ1-1; no clear D. Trimming left V 0 bases short and J 1 base short, with 6 bases between. The germline V gene has CDR1 KGHSH and CDR2 LQKENI. The CDR3 runs to 14 residues. In nucleotides, the CDR3 is TGTGCCAGCTCACCACCGATACAGAACACTGAAGCTTTCTTT. Translated, it gives CASSPPIQNTEAFF.

With regard to this clone: A read error may account for a junction end that differs from germline. The rearrangement joins TRBV5-6 to TRBJ1-2; no reliable D call. CDR1 is SGHDT, CDR2 YYEEEE, per germline. This CDR3 comprises 13 residues. The CDR3 reads CASSLAHSEGGPF. CDR3 nucleotides: TGTGCCAGCAGCTTGGCCCACAGTGAGGGAGGGCCCTTC.

The CDR3 nucleotides are TGTGCCAGCAGCCGGGACAGGGGAACTGAAGCTTTCTTT. Translating it yields CASSRDRGTEAFF. The rearrangement joins TRBV27 to TRBJ1-1; 10 bases match TRBD1. From germline, CDR1 is MNHEY and CDR2 SMNVEV (reference sequence). The ends lost 6 bases at V and 5 bases at J; junction bases unmatched: 3. There are 13 residues in the CDR3.

The V and J genes are TRBV19 and TRBJ2-1; D is uncertain. Germline V gene data show CDR1 as LNHDA and CDR2 as SQIVND (reference sequence). This CDR3 comprises 13 residues. The V gene lost 4 bases and the J gene lost 9 bases, with 13 bases spanning the gap. The CDR3 protein is CASSRPDRSEQFF. As DNA, the CDR3 is TGTGCCAGTAGTAGACCTGACCGGAGTGAGCAGTTCTTC.